The 20 T cell receptor beta chains below all came from one sample that was sequenced in a study of blood T cell repertoires in COVID-19. The data were produced by immunoSEQ multiplex PCR, yet TCRdb's version contains in-frame clones alone and is incomplete. The sample includes 130,000 to 150,000 clones, 80% to 90% seen only once; the top ten take more than 7.5%. The specimen sequenced was peripheral blood. The receptor source for this set is a woman aged 55-70 years with COVID-19, enrolled during active disease.

On this clone itself: The junction does not match germline at one end; this may be a read error. J is TRBJ2-3 and V is TRBV20-1; 7 bases match TRBD2. Germline assignment: CDR1 DFQATT and CDR2 SNEGSKA (reference sequence). The CDR3 is 11 amino acids. DNA of the CDR3: TGCAGTGCTAGAGTCGGCGGGGGACGGGGTTTT. Translating it yields CSARVGGGRGF.

The V and J genes are TRBV15 and TRBJ2-5; TRBD1 is a possible D gene (5 bases). The ends were cut back, 0 bases at V and 5 bases at J, with 10 bases in the middle. CDR3 size: 14 residues. The germline gives CDR1 LNHNV, CDR2 YYDKDF (reference sequence). CDR3 coding DNA: TGTGCCACCAGCAGAGATCAGGGCACGGAGACCCAGTACTTC. This gives the protein CATSRDQGTETQYF.

The rearrangement joins TRBV2 to TRBJ2-2; TRBD2 matches 10 bases. The CDR3 length is 16 residues. J gave up 4 bases and V 2 bases, and 4 bases lay outside the gene matches. The germline V gene encodes CDR1 SNHLY and CDR2 FYNNEI. Here the CDR3 reads CASSELAGDITGELFF. CDR3 in DNA: TGTGCCAGCAGTGAACTAGCGGGGGATATCACCGGGGAGCTGTTTTTT.

The chain carries TRBV27 and TRBJ1-3, with D unclear. Germline V lookup: CDR1 MNHEY, CDR2 SMNVEV (reference sequence). There are 13 residues in the CDR3. Trimming cost V 7 bases and J 0 bases, with 7 bases left between them. The CDR3 region is CASKRSSGNTIYF. The CDR3 DNA is TGTGCCAGCAAACGGAGCTCTGGAAACACCATATATTTT.

The chain recombines TRBV5-1 with TRBJ2-1, with 8 nucleotides matching TRBD1. This CDR3 spans 15 amino acids. Germline trimming cut 0 bases from V and 8 bases from J; bases unmatched to any gene: 7. The germline V gene has CDR1 SGHRS and CDR2 YFSETQ. CDR3 in amino acids: CASSLDRGEYDEQFF. The CDR3 region has the DNA TGCGCCAGCAGCTTGGACAGGGGGGAATATGATGAGCAGTTCTTC.

This CDR3 reads CASSLLLGGEAFF. The CDR3 DNA reads TGTGCCAGCAGCTTACTTCTGGGAGGGGAAGCTTTCTTT. The chain couples TRBV11-2 to TRBJ1-1; D gene unclear. The length of the CDR3 is 13 residues. The germline V gene encodes CDR1 SGHAT and CDR2 FQNNGV. V dropped 2 bases and J dropped 8 bases, with 12 bases sitting between them. Together with reference TRBV11-2 and TRBJ1-1, the CDR3 gives the full variable domain: EAGVAQSPRYKIIEKRQSVAFWCNPISGHATLYWYQQILGQGPKLLIQFQNNGVVDDSQLPKDRFSAERLKGVDSTLKIQPAKLEDSAVYLCASSLLLGGEAFFGQGTRLTVV.

This chain uses TRBV19 with TRBJ2-1, with D possibly TRBD2 on 5 matching bases. The V gene's germline CDR1 is LNHDA and CDR2 SQIVND (reference sequence). Deletions cut 11 bases from V and 0 bases from J, with 20 bases between. The CDR3 sequence is 16 residues long. CDR3 residues: CAAAWGSAPSYNEQFF. DNA for the CDR3: TGTGCCGCGGCGTGGGGTAGCGCCCCCTCCTACAATGAGCAGTTCTTC.

This clone appeared many times. Likely a read error: the CDR3 ends without its conserved phenylalanine or tryptophan. The DNA is omitted, as the CDR3 cannot be located on it reliably, and the CDR3 follows TCRdb's listing. This chain connects TRBV9 to TRBJ1-2; the DNA was not used to check the table's D call, TRBD1. The CDR3 spans 14 residues, counting both ends. Germline V gene data show CDR1 as SGDLS and CDR2 as YYNGEE. The CDR3 is CASSPLEEDRVGGG.

The V call is TRBV6-2 or TRBV6-3, the J call TRBJ1-2; perhaps TRBD1 as D (5 bases). This CDR3 has 13 residues. The germline V gene has CDR1 MNHEY and CDR2 SVGEGT. V shed 5 bases and J shed 4 bases, with 11 bases lying between them. The CDR3, as DNA: TGTGCCAGCAGTGACAGACAAAGCTATGGCTACACCTTC. Protein sequence: CASSDRQSYGYTF.

This chain links TRBV5-1 with TRBJ2-5, with TRBD2 matching over 12 bases. Germline assignment: CDR1 SGHRS and CDR2 YFSETQ. The ends lost 4 bases at V and 2 bases at J; junction bases unmatched: 6. The CDR3 is 16 amino acids. CDR3 DNA: TGCGCCAGCAGCCAGACTAGCGGGGGACCTCAAGAGACCCAGTACTTC. Translated, it gives CASSQTSGGPQETQYF.

CDR3 protein: CASSLIGGSTDTQYF. The CDR3 region has the DNA TGTGCCAGCAGCTTAATAGGGGGAAGCACAGATACGCAGTATTTT. J is TRBJ2-3 and V is TRBV7-3, with D perhaps matching TRBD1 (6 bases). Trimming pared 1 base from V and 0 bases from J, leaving 8 bases between. This CDR3 is 15 amino acids long. Per germline, CDR1 SGHTA and CDR2 FQGTGA.

This clone appeared a few times. The chain uses TRBV15 and TRBJ1-2, with no clear D. CDR3 length: 13 amino acids. CDR1 LNHNV and CDR2 YYDKDF come from the germline V gene (reference sequence). Deletions cut 0 bases from V and 8 bases from J, with 10 bases between. The CDR3 protein is CATSRDLAGGYTF. DNA for the CDR3: TGTGCCACCAGCAGAGATCTGGCGGGAGGCTACACCTTC.

The DNA for the CDR3 is TGTGCCAGTAGTATCTCGGTGAACTCCTACGAGCAGTACTTC. Its protein product is CASSISVNSYEQYF. The chain is built from TRBV19 and TRBJ2-7; unclear D gene. Germline-derived CDR1 and CDR2 are LNHDA and SQIVND (reference sequence). Between the trimmed V and J ends, which lost 3 bases and 0 bases, there was a span of 9 bases. This CDR3 is built from 14 residues.

This chain joins TRBV27 and TRBJ1-6; possible D gene TRBD1, 5 bases. There are 13 residues in the CDR3. Germline V gene sequence: CDR1 MNHEY, CDR2 SMNVEV (reference sequence). Trimming shortened V by 3 bases and J by 9 bases, and 9 bases separated the two germline ends. CDR3 sequence (DNA): TGTGCCAGCAGTTTCTTCCAGGGTTCACCCCTCCACTTT. It codes for CASSFFQGSPLHF.

In this sample, this clone turned up a few times. This sequence joins TRBV14 and TRBJ2-3, with D perhaps matching TRBD2 (5 bases). Germline V gene sequence: CDR1 SGHDN, CDR2 FVKESK. This CDR3 is built from 17 residues. V lost 4 bases to trimming and J lost 1 base, with 18 bases between them. CDR3 region: CASSRLTDYGGTDTQYF. CDR3 in DNA: TGTGCCAGCAGCCGACTAACTGACTATGGTGGCACAGATACGCAGTATTTT.

The V and J genes are TRBV7-9 and TRBJ2-7, with TRBD1 matching 8 bases. Germline V gene sequence: CDR1 SEHNR, CDR2 FQNEAQ (reference sequence). There are 14 residues in the CDR3. After removal of 0 bases from V and 6 bases from J, the junction contained 4 bases not matched to a gene. CDR3 in amino acids: CASSLADREGEQYF. CDR3 bases: TGTGCCAGCAGCTTAGCGGACAGGGAAGGCGAGCAGTACTTC.

This clone was detected once. The gene calls are TRBV5-4 and TRBJ2-3; TRBD2 matches at 12 bases. The junction had 6 bases not matched to a gene; V was cut back by 4 bases and J by 6 bases. Per germline, CDR1 SGHNT and CDR2 YYREEE (reference sequence). This CDR3 has 15 amino acids. The CDR3 nucleotides read TGTGCCAGCAGCCGCACTAGCGGGGGGCTTGATACGCAGTATTTT. Encoded protein: CASSRTSGGLDTQYF.

The gene calls are TRBV9 and TRBJ1-4; 12 positions agree with TRBD1. Germline loops: CDR1 SGDLS, CDR2 YYNGEE. This CDR3 is 15 amino acids long. The V segment lost 3 bases and the J segment 10 bases; nucleotides outside the gene matches: 7. DNA for the CDR3: TGTGCCAGCAGCGCCTTGGGACAGGGGGCCGTAAAACTGTTTTTT. Translated, it gives CASSALGQGAVKLFF.

The genes are TRBV6-5 and TRBJ1-5; 8 bases fit TRBD1. This CDR3 spans 15 amino acids. The V segment lost 8 bases and the J segment 4 bases; nucleotides outside the gene matches: 10. CDR1 MNHEY and CDR2 SVGAGI come from the germline V gene. The CDR3: CASSKTGDRNQPQHF. In DNA, the CDR3 is TGTGCCAGCTCAAAGACAGGGGACAGAAATCAGCCCCAGCATTTT.

This rearrangement joins TRBV11-2 to TRBJ2-7, with TRBD1 matching 9 bases. The trim removed 4 bases at V and 1 base at J, leaving 8 bases unmatched. Germline V gene lookup returns CDR1 SGHAT and CDR2 FQNNGV. CDR3 length: 16 amino acids. This CDR3 is CASSSISTGGSYEQYF. The CDR3 DNA reads as TGTGCCAGCAGCTCTATATCGACAGGGGGTTCCTACGAGCAGTACTTC.